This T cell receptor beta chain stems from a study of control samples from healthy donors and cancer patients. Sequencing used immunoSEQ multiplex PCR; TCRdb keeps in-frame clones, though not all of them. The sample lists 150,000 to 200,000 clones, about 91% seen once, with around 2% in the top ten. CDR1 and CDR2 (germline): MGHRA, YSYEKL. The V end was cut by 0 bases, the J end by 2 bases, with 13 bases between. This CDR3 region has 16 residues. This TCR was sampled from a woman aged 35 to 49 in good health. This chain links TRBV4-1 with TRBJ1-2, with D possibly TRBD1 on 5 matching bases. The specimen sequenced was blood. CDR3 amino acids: CASSQEVLAGNYGYTF. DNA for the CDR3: TGCGCCAGCAGCCAAGAGGTATTGGCAGGGAACTATGGCTACACCTTC.